This TCR beta chain was sequenced in a study of molecular identifiers for immune sequencing clone quantification. V lost 1 base, J lost 7 bases, and 11 bases lay in between. This CDR3 spans 13 amino acids. Germline CDR1 reads LGHNA; CDR2 reads YSLEER. This clonotype was detected many times. Via MiXCR, TCRdb re-called the PCR reads, giving one row per CDR3 protein. The table has some 650,000 distinct CDR3 sequences, 15% to 20% seen once. The chain has TRBV4-3 and TRBJ2-7; no reliable D call. The sequencing input was naive CD8+ T cells from blood, with Jurkat cell RNA spiked in. Subset in this sample: FACS-sorted CD8+CD4-CCR7+CD45RA+ naive T cells. The TCR sequence derives from a human donor in good health. Some libraries in this study had Jurkat cell RNA spiked in. The CDR3 region has the DNA TGCGCCAGCAGCCAAGGATTGCGATGGGAGCAGTACTTC. Translation: CASSQGLRWEQYF.